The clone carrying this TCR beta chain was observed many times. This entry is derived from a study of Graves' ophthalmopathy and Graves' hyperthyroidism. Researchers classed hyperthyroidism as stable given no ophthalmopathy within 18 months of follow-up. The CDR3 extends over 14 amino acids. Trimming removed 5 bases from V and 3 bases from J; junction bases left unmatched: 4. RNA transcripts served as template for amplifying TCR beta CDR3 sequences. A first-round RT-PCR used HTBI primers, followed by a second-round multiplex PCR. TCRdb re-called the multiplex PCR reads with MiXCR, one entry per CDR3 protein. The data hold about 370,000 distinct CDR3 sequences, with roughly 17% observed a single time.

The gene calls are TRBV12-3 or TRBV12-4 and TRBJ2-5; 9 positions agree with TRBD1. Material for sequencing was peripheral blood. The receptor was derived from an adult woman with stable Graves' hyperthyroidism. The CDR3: CASSPQGAKETQYF. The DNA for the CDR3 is TGTGCCAGCAGTCCACAGGGGGCGAAAGAGACCCAGTACTTC.